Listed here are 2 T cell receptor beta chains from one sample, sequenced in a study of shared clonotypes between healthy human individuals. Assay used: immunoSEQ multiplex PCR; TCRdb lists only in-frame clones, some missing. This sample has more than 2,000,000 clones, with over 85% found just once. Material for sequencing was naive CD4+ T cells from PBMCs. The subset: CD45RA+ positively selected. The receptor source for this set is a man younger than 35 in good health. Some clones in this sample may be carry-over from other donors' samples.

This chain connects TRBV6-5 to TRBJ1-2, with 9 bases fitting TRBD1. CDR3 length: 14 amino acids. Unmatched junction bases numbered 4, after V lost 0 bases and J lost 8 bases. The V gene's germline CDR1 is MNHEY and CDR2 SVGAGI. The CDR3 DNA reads TGTGCCAGCAGTTACTCACAGGGGGCTCAAGGCTACACCTTC. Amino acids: CASSYSQGAQGYTF.

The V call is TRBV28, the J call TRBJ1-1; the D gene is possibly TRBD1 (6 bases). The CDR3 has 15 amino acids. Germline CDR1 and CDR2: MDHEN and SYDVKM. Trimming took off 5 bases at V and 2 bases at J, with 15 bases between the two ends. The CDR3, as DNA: TGTGCCAGCAGTCCAAGGCGCAGGGGAAACACTGAAGCTTTCTTT. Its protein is CASSPRRRGNTEAFF. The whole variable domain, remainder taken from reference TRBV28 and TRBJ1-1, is DVKVTQSSRYLVKRTGEKVFLECVQDMDHENMFWYRQDPGLGLRLIYFSYDVKMKEKGDIPEGYSVSREKKERFSLILESASTNQTSMYLCASSPRRRGNTEAFFGQGTRLTVV.